This T cell receptor (beta chain) was sequenced for a study of shared clonotypes between healthy human individuals. Study-level information: Each donor had three CD4 naive, three CD4 memory, two CD8 naive and one CD8 memory plate.

Trimming cost V 5 bases and J 1 base, with 14 bases left between them. CDR1 and CDR2 from the germline V gene are SEHNR and FQNEAQ (reference sequence). The CDR3 is 15 residues long. This clone was picked up a small number of times. Those who donated, Caucasian adults without exception, all lived in Nashville, Tennessee. CD45RA-negative memory and CD45RA+ naive subsets were split from the CD4+ cells. As processed by the authors: Owing to the provision of junction-only sequences devoid of quality scores by immunoSEQ, filtering differed. TCRdb's copy holds only in-frame clones and misses some; the assay was immunoSEQ multiplex PCR. The DNA was the basis for D and trimming; V, J and clone size are from that table. Of about 1.1 million clones listed, about four fifths are singletons.

The chain is built from TRBV7-9 and TRBJ1-1, with D hard to call. The TCR originated in a man in his late teens or twenties in good health. Some clones in this sample may be carry-over from other donors' samples. Specimen: memory CD4+ T cells from PBMCs. Subset denoted: CD45RA-negative fraction. DNA for the CDR3: TGTGCCAGCAGCCCCGTAGGCAGTAGGAACACTGAAGCTTTCTTT. This sequence encodes CASSPVGSRNTEAFF.